One and the same sample provided the 8 T cell receptor beta chains below, sequenced in a study of long-term antiretroviral therapy in people with HIV (dated by TCRdb to the early 2020s). The immunoSEQ hsTCRB v3.0 assay was used at survey level resolution for TRB variable region sequencing. Held by TCRdb, this immuneACCESS table contains in-frame sequences only and omits some clones. Under half of the omission traces to an unresolved V gene where checked; the cause of the rest is unknown. This sample has under 45,000 clones in its table, and 75% to 90% of those were observed once. In total, the top ten clones hold about 6% of the sample. This sample comprised unsorted PBMCs, obtained 3.1 years after starting antiretroviral therapy. The receptors stem from a woman aged 50 to 60 with HIV.

The chain couples TRBV7-9 to TRBJ1-3; D gene uncertain. CDR1 is SEHNR and CDR2 is FQNEAQ in the germline V gene (reference sequence). V dropped 1 base and J dropped 5 bases, with 6 bases sitting between them. The CDR3 has 13 amino acids. The CDR3 region has the DNA TGTGCCAGCAGCTTAGTCGTCCGAAACACCATATATTTT. Translated, it gives CASSLVVRNTIYF.

V is TRBV7-2 and J is TRBJ1-5; a weak D match, TRBD1 (5 bases). Trimming took off 5 bases at V and 5 bases at J, with 13 bases between the two ends. This CDR3 contains 14 residues. Germline V gives CDR1 SGHTA, CDR2 FQGNSA. The CDR3 DNA reads TGTGCCAGCAGCCCGCGCTCAGGGCATCAGCCCCAGCATTTT. Protein: CASSPRSGHQPQHF.

The chain recombines TRBV14 with TRBJ1-1, with unresolved D. The CDR3 contains 13 residues. Germline V gives CDR1 SGHDN, CDR2 FVKESK. The ends were cut back, 2 bases at V and 5 bases at J, with 9 bases in the middle. The CDR3 here is CASSQYLRTEAFF. For the CDR3, the DNA is TGTGCCAGCAGCCAATATTTGCGGACTGAAGCTTTCTTT. The whole variable domain, remainder taken from reference TRBV14 and TRBJ1-1, is EAGVTQFPSHSVIEKGQTVTLRCDPISGHDNLYWYRRVMGKEIKFLLHFVKESKQDESGMPNNRFLAERTGGTYSTLKVQPAELEDSGVYFCASSQYLRTEAFFGQGTRLTVV.

The V call is TRBV2, the J call TRBJ2-7; D may be TRBD1 or TRBD2 (5 bases each). Deletions cut 6 bases from V and 3 bases from J, with 12 bases between. This CDR3 comprises 13 residues. In germline, CDR1 is SNHLY, CDR2 FYNNEI. The CDR3 sequence: CASRARDRYEQYF. As DNA, the CDR3 is TGTGCCAGCAGAGCCAGGGACCGCTACGAGCAGTACTTC.

This chain uses TRBV27 with TRBJ2-3; D ambiguous. Germline V gene sequence: CDR1 MNHEY, CDR2 SMNVEV (reference sequence). CDR3 length: 16 residues. Trimming cost V 4 bases and J 0 bases, with 14 bases left between them. The CDR3 protein is CASSSRSGDSTDTQYF. CDR3 bases: TGTGCCAGCAGTTCTCGTAGTGGAGATAGCACAGATACGCAGTATTTT.

This chain joins TRBV9 and TRBJ1-1; D possibly corresponds to TRBD1 (6 bases). The CDR3 loop spans 14 amino acids. Trimming pared 3 bases from V and 7 bases from J, leaving 16 bases between. Germline lookup yields CDR1 SGDLS and CDR2 YYNGEE. CDR3 sequence reads: CASSATGTPGEAFF. CDR3 coding DNA: TGTGCCAGCAGCGCCACCGGGACACCTGGTGAAGCTTTCTTT.

The chain links TRBV5-4 to TRBJ1-4, with D perhaps TRBD1 (5 bases). CDR3 length: 15 amino acids. The germline V gene has CDR1 SGHNT and CDR2 YYREEE (reference sequence). The germline V and J ends were trimmed by 4 bases and 3 bases, with 13 bases remaining between them. CDR3 coding DNA: TGTGCCAGCAGCCCCCGGAGGGACGCTAATGAAAAACTGTTTTTT. It is translated as CASSPRRDANEKLFF.

The CDR3 protein is CASSPLGRVGSPLHF. CDR3 DNA: TGTGCCAGCAGCCCCTTGGGGAGGGTGGGTTCACCCCTCCACTTT. The V gene is TRBV9, the J gene TRBJ1-6; D is ambiguous. Trimming removed 4 bases at V and 9 bases at J, with 17 bases between. Germline V gene data show CDR1 as SGDLS and CDR2 as YYNGEE. The CDR3 is made up of 15 amino acids.